These 4 T cell receptor beta chains were sequenced from one sample in a study of siplizumab effects on memory and regulatory T cells (dated by TCRdb to about 2019). The library was generated by the immunoSEQ multiplex PCR assay. TCRdb mirrors the immuneACCESS table, restricted to in-frame sequences. Some clones are absent from its copies; in checked studies, under half trace to an unresolved V gene, and the reason for the others is unknown. This sample is represented by around 100,000 clones; less than 95% of them were singletons. The ten largest clonotypes hold over 1% of the sample. Input material: non-Treg CD4+ T cells sorted from blood. The label giving this sample's cell subset or site can be read as: FACS-sorted unstimulated CD4+ non-regulatory T cells. All receptors derive from a human donor in good health.

The genes are TRBV5-6 and TRBJ2-3; D is perhaps TRBD2 (6 bases). CDR3 size: 17 residues. V was pared by 5 bases and J by 4 bases, with 23 bases between. Germline V gene sequence: CDR1 SGHDT, CDR2 YYEEEE. The CDR3 DNA sequence: TGTGCCAGCAGTCAGGCGGGGTCCCGGCCGGGGGCAGATACGCAGTATTTT. It codes for CASSQAGSRPGADTQYF.

The CDR3 spells CASSIRLAGAYEQYF. The CDR3 nucleotides read TGTGCCAGTAGTATAAGGCTAGCGGGAGCTTACGAGCAGTACTTC. This chain joins TRBV19 and TRBJ2-7; the match to TRBD2 covers 10 bases. The CDR3 contains 15 residues. Germline CDR1 reads LNHDA; CDR2 reads SQIVND (reference sequence). The junction had 5 bases not matched to a gene; V was cut back by 2 bases and J by 4 bases.

V gene TRBV11-1 combines with J gene TRBJ2-7; a weak D match, TRBD2 (5 bases). The V end was cut by 3 bases, the J end by 7 bases, with 10 bases between. The CDR3 loop spans 12 amino acids. CDR1 is SGHAT and CDR2 is FQDESV in the germline V gene (reference sequence). CDR3 sequence: CASSFSSGEQYF. The CDR3 DNA sequence: TGTGCCAGCAGCTTTTCGTCGGGAGAGCAGTACTTC.

The chain is built from TRBV7-2 and TRBJ1-5; 8 nucleotides align to TRBD1. Trimming at V came to 5 bases and at J to 4 bases, leaving 4 bases not matched to a gene. The CDR3 is 14 residues long. CDR1 and CDR2 from the germline V gene are SGHTA and FQGNSA. The DNA of the CDR3 is TGTGCCAGCAGCGTCGGACAGGGTAATCAGCCCCAGCATTTT. Translating it yields CASSVGQGNQPQHF.